The entry below describes one TCR beta chain. The sample is drawn from a study of blood T cell repertoires in COVID-19. Overall study: Samples of COVID-19 (acute and convalescent) were obtained from the United States, Italy and Spain. PBMCs, B-cell-depleted T cells, or T cells were the source of the cDNA or gDNA that made up the material.

In germline, CDR1 is SGHTA, CDR2 FQGNSA. CDR3 size: 15 residues. With 3 bases removed from V and 10 bases from J, the gap between germline ends came to 16 bases. Per the authors' pipeline: Researchers report that nucleated cell counts were estimated from reference gene primer amplification. Libraries were prepared by immunoSEQ multiplex PCR; TCRdb keeps only in-frame clonotypes and omits some of them. V and J calls and clone size come straight from that table; D and trimming were deduced from the DNA. The sample carries about 140,000 clones, nearly 80% recorded once. V is TRBV7-2 and J is TRBJ1-6; D unresolved. This receptor was identified in a woman in her 50s who had recovered from COVID-19. The sequenced material came from PBMCs or T cells enriched from blood (not recorded which). The CDR3 region is CASSFAGSKGSPLHF. The CDR3 bases are TGTGCCAGCAGCTTTGCGGGCAGTAAGGGATCACCCCTCCACTTT.